Sequencing of this T cell receptor (beta chain) was carried out in a study of lymphopenia after photon versus proton radiotherapy. Overall study findings and caveats: Better survival with proton therapy was suggested as possible, not demonstrated. After lymphocyte nadir, photon-treated repertoires showed oligoclonal expansion, especially CD8+ Temra. Proton therapy kept repertoires fairly stable, unlike photons, which gained effector/memory cells.

As for this clone: Its antigen remains unknown.

Profiling relied on immunoSEQ multiplex PCR, and the TCRdb table lists in-frame clones only, not all of them. This sample yields approximately 80,000 clones, of which more than 70% are seen a single time; around 1.5% belongs to the top ten. The CDR3 length is 15 residues. Trimming took off 2 bases at V and 3 bases at J, with 10 bases between the two ends. The V gene's germline CDR1 is MNHNS and CDR2 SASEGT. The specimen comprised peripheral blood, sampled from a patient treated with proton-based radiotherapy. The receptor comes from a man in his sixties with pancreatic cancer. This chain uses TRBV6-1 with TRBJ1-4; TRBD1 might be the D (6 bases). The CDR3 here is CASSERGASNEKLFF. CDR3 sequence (DNA): TGTGCCAGCAGTGAACGGGGGGCCTCTAATGAAAAACTGTTTTTT.